The T cell receptor beta chain described here comes from a study of blood T cell repertoires in COVID-19. Across the whole study: COVID-19 samples collected from the United States, Italy and Spain covered acute and convalescent phases. In each case, the material was cDNA or gDNA derived from T cells, B-cell-depleted T cells, or PBMCs.

Trimming removed 7 bases from V and 6 bases from J, with 20 bases in between. In germline, CDR1 is MDHEN, CDR2 SYDVKM. This CDR3 spans 15 amino acids. As handled by the study authors: Amplification with reference gene primers provided the estimates of nucleated cell counts. Profiling relied on immunoSEQ multiplex PCR, and the TCRdb table lists in-frame clones only, not all of them. V and J calls and clone size follow that table, whereas D and trimming were derived from the DNA. The table lists 30,000 to 35,000 clones, around 86% of them singletons. The specimen was peripheral blood. This sequence was found in a man in his sixties with active COVID-19. The chain combines TRBV28 with TRBJ2-3; perhaps TRBD2 as D (7 bases). CDR3 region: CASTTRRGPGDTQYF. DNA of the CDR3: TGTGCCAGCACAACGCGGCGGGGGCCGGGGGATACGCAGTATTTT.